The clone carrying this TCR beta chain appeared a few times. Its antigen is unknown. Deletions cut 0 bases from V and 8 bases from J, with 15 bases between. Germline CDR1 reads SGDLS; CDR2 reads YYNGEE. The CDR3 has 15 amino acids. MiXCR, applied by TCRdb to the RT-PCR reads, yields one record per CDR3 protein. Here the sample spans around 570,000 distinct CDR3 sequences, around 8% being singletons. The data are from a study of response to subunit inactivated influenza vaccine. Study-wide findings and caveats: Each seasonal influenza vaccination recruits few new T cells, the authors suggested.

The material was PBMCs from blood, obtained roughly 24 months after vaccination. This clonotype was sampled from a man between 50 and 75 years old who received an inactivated influenza vaccine. V and J are TRBV9 and TRBJ2-1; either TRBD1 or TRBD2 may supply D (6 bases each). The DNA for the CDR3 is TGTGCCAGCAGCGTAGAAGTACTGGGGGGCGATGAGCAGTTCTTC. Residues: CASSVEVLGGDEQFF.